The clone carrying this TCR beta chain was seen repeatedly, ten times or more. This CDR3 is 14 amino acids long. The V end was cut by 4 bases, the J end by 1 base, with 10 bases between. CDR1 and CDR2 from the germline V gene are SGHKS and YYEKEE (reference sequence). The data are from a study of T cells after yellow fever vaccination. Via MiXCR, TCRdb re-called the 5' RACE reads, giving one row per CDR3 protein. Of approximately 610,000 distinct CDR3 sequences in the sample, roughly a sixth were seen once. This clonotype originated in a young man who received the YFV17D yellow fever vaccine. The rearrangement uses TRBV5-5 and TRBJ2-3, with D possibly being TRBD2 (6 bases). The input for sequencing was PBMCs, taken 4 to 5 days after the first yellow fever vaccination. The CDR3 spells CASSSPGGTDTQYF. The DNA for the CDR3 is TGTGCCAGCAGCAGCCCGGGGGGCACAGATACGCAGTATTTT.